The rows below give T cell receptor beta chains drawn from one sample of a study of T cells in Graves' hyperthyroidism and ophthalmopathy. TCRdb reprocessed the multiplex PCR reads with MiXCR, giving one entry per CDR3 protein. The sample has about 460,000 distinct CDR3 sequences, 22% seen once; the top ten hold about 49%. Sequencing was carried out using blood. The source of these receptors is a woman in her 70s with Graves' ophthalmopathy. CDR3s include the opening cysteine and the closing phenylalanine or tryptophan. D genes are given only for firm matches. Size is stated for part of the rows, as once, few or many counts, or as a class when the clone is expanded.

size: -; D: TRBD2; V: TRBV10-3; J: TRBJ2-2; CDR3: CAISETSGTSGRWGELFF; DNA: TGTGCCATCAGTGAGACTTCCGGGACTAGCGGGAGGTGGGGGGAGCTGTTTTTT
size: -; D: -; V: TRBV2; J: TRBJ2-7; CDR3: CASMDPPESIEQYF; DNA: TGTGCCAGCATGGATCCTCCTGAGAGTATCGAGCAGTACTTC
size: -; D: -; V: TRBV7-2; J: TRBJ1-1; CDR3: CASSLFPGSGAFF; DNA: TGTGCCAGCAGCTTATTTCCAGGCAGCGGGGCTTTCTTT
size: -; D: TRBD2; V: TRBV7-3; J: TRBJ2-7; CDR3: CASSSLGAGGEQYF; DNA: TGTGCCAGCAGCTCTCTCGGAGCGGGAGGAGAGCAGTACTTC
size: -; D: -; V: TRBV10-2; J: TRBJ2-5; CDR3: CASSDRATQETQYF; DNA: TGCGCCAGCAGTGACAGGGCAACCCAAGAGACCCAGTACTTC
size: -; D: -; V: TRBV6-2/TRBV6-3; J: TRBJ2-1; CDR3: CASSYLTGLPYNEQFF; DNA: TGTGCCAGCAGTTATCTAACAGGGCTGCCCTACAATGAGCAGTTCTTC
size: -; D: -; V: TRBV27; J: TRBJ2-2; CDR3: CASTLWPGPSHHGELFF; DNA: TGTGCCAGCACCTTATGGCCGGGGCCCTCTCACCACGGGGAGCTGTTTTTT
size: many; D: TRBD1; V: TRBV30; J: TRBJ2-1; CDR3: CAWSRDRHNEQFF; DNA: TGTGCCTGGAGCCGGGACAGACACAATGAGCAGTTCTTC
size: few; D: -; V: TRBV6-1; J: TRBJ1-2; CDR3: CASRETVYTF; DNA: TGTGCCAGCAGGGAGACAGTCTACACCTTC
size: few; D: TRBD2; V: TRBV6-5; J: TRBJ2-3; CDR3: CASSYSRHPGLAGTYTDTQYF; DNA: TGTGCCAGCAGTTACTCGAGGCACCCGGGACTAGCGGGGACCTACACAGATACGCAGTATTTT
size: -; D: TRBD2; V: TRBV7-9; J: TRBJ2-3; CDR3: CASSFGGLATDTQYF; DNA: TGTGCCAGCAGCTTTGGCGGACTAGCAACCGATACGCAGTATTTT
size: -; D: -; V: TRBV10-3; J: TRBJ2-5; CDR3: CAIKGADQETQYF; DNA: TGTGCCATCAAGGGAGCAGATCAAGAGACCCAGTACTTC
size: many; D: -; V: TRBV27; J: TRBJ2-3; CDR3: CASSPRDFVGDTQYF; DNA: TGTGCCAGCAGCCCCCGGGACTTTGTTGGAGATACGCAGTATTTT
size: many; D: -; V: TRBV12-3/TRBV12-4; J: TRBJ1-1; CDR3: CASSLYPEAFF; DNA: TGTGCCAGCAGTTTATACCCTGAAGCTTTCTTT
size: few; D: TRBD1; V: TRBV19; J: TRBJ1-5; CDR3: CASRRDRDSNQPQHF; DNA: TGTGCCAGTAGGAGGGACAGGGATAGCAATCAGCCCCAGCATTTT
size: -; D: -; V: TRBV5-1; J: TRBJ2-3; CDR3: CASSLGGSGTSTDTQYF; DNA: TGCGCCAGCAGCTTGGGAGGATCCGGGACTTCCACAGATACGCAGTATTTT
size: few; D: -; V: TRBV20-1; J: TRBJ2-3; CDR3: CSARRAVGDTQYF; DNA: TGCAGTGCTAGGAGAGCGGTAGGAGATACGCAGTATTTT
size: many; D: -; V: TRBV11-2; J: TRBJ2-7; CDR3: CASSRGTPIWEQYF; DNA: TGTGCCAGCAGCCGAGGGACTCCTATTTGGGAGCAGTACTTC
size: many; D: -; V: TRBV12-3/TRBV12-4; J: TRBJ1-3; CDR3: CASSPGTGNTIYF; DNA: TGTGCCAGCAGCCCTGGGACGGGAAACACCATATATTTT
size: -; D: -; V: TRBV12-3/TRBV12-4; J: TRBJ1-5; CDR3: CASSDRRDQHF; DNA: TGTGCCAGCAGTGACAGACGGGATCAGCATTTT
size: many; D: TRBD1; V: TRBV7-8; J: TRBJ1-6; CDR3: CASSLSGTAYNSPLHF; DNA: TGTGCCAGCAGCTTATCCGGGACAGCCTATAATTCACCCCTCCACTTT
size: few; D: -; V: TRBV5-1; J: TRBJ2-5; CDR3: CASSPLPETQYF; DNA: TGCGCCAGCAGCCCCCTTCCGGAGACCCAGTACTTC
size: -; D: -; V: TRBV5-1; J: TRBJ2-2; CDR3: CASSPYSGVNTGELFF; DNA: TGCGCCAGCAGCCCTTACAGCGGAGTTAACACCGGGGAGCTGTTTTTT
size: -; D: TRBD2; V: TRBV6-6; J: TRBJ2-5; CDR3: CASSYLSGSGGETQYF; DNA: TGTGCCAGCAGTTACCTTAGCGGGAGTGGCGGAGAGACCCAGTACTTC
size: -; D: -; V: TRBV24-1; J: TRBJ1-2; CDR3: CATSDFGGNGYTF; DNA: TGTGCCACCAGTGATTTCGGGGGGAATGGCTACACCTTC
size: few; D: -; V: TRBV13; J: TRBJ2-7; CDR3: CASSLFSSSSYEQYF; DNA: TGTGCCAGCAGCTTATTTAGCAGCAGCTCCTACGAGCAGTACTTC
size: -; D: TRBD2; V: TRBV3-1; J: TRBJ2-2; CDR3: CASSLILAGVTGELFF; DNA: TGTGCCAGCAGCCTAATACTAGCGGGGGTAACCGGGGAGCTGTTTTTT
size: -; D: -; V: TRBV6-2/TRBV6-3; J: TRBJ2-7; CDR3: CATRGGPIYEQYF; DNA: TGTGCCACCCGAGGGGGTCCAATATACGAGCAGTACTTC
size: many; D: -; V: TRBV10-1; J: TRBJ1-1; CDR3: CASSESRDGRRGTEAFF; DNA: TGCGCCAGCAGTGAGTCCCGGGACGGTCGCCGTGGCACTGAAGCTTTCTTT
size: -; D: TRBD1; V: TRBV29-1; J: TRBJ1-2; CDR3: CSVAPTGNYGYTF; DNA: TGCAGCGTGGCCCCGACAGGGAACTATGGCTACACCTTC
size: few; D: -; V: TRBV3-1; J: TRBJ2-3; CDR3: CASSQLGAGRHDTQYF; DNA: TGTGCCAGCAGCCAGCTTGGGGCGGGACGCCACGATACGCAGTATTTT
size: -; D: -; V: TRBV7-9; J: TRBJ2-1; CDR3: CASSSFLIGNNEQFF; DNA: TGTGCCAGCAGCTCTTTCCTAATTGGGAACAATGAGCAGTTCTTC
size: few; D: -; V: TRBV25-1; J: TRBJ1-2; CDR3: CASSERTSSHGYTF; DNA: TGTGCCAGCAGTGAAAGGACTTCTAGCCATGGCTACACCTTC
size: -; D: -; V: TRBV6-2/TRBV6-3; J: TRBJ1-2; CDR3: CASRHKDIQIYGYTF; DNA: TGTGCCAGCAGACACAAGGACATCCAAATCTATGGCTACACCTTC
size: few; D: TRBD1; V: TRBV20-1; J: TRBJ2-7; CDR3: CSARDGTGTYEQYF; DNA: TGCAGTGCTAGGGACGGGACAGGTACCTACGAGCAGTACTTC
size: few; D: TRBD1; V: TRBV3-1; J: TRBJ1-4; CDR3: CASSPTGFWEKLFF; DNA: TGTGCCAGCAGCCCGACAGGGTTTTGGGAAAAACTGTTTTTT
size: -; D: TRBD2; V: TRBV9; J: TRBJ2-7; CDR3: CASSVGWDYPYEQYF; DNA: TGTGCCAGCAGCGTAGGATGGGACTACCCCTACGAGCAGTACTTC
size: -; D: TRBD1; V: TRBV9; J: TRBJ1-3; CDR3: CASSVVGTGPSGNTIYF; DNA: TGTGCCAGCAGCGTAGTCGGGACAGGACCCTCTGGAAACACCATATATTTT
size: few; D: TRBD2; V: TRBV19; J: TRBJ2-3; CDR3: CASSNDSPGLAGVNTQYF; DNA: TGTGCCAGTAGTAACGACTCCCCGGGACTAGCGGGAGTGAATACGCAGTATTTT
size: -; D: -; V: TRBV19; J: TRBJ1-1; CDR3: CASSIGGGVSLHTEAFF; DNA: TGTGCCAGTAGTATAGGGGGGGGAGTTAGTTTGCACACTGAAGCTTTCTTT
size: -; D: -; V: TRBV20-1; J: TRBJ2-1; CDR3: CSAARYNEQFF; DNA: TGCAGTGCAGCGCGATACAATGAGCAGTTCTTC
size: -; D: TRBD2; V: TRBV6-2/TRBV6-3; J: TRBJ2-7; CDR3: CASSYSLRVAGGLYEQYF; DNA: TGTGCCAGCAGTTACTCCCTTCGTGTAGCGGGAGGCCTCTACGAGCAGTACTTC
size: -; D: -; V: TRBV28; J: TRBJ2-1; CDR3: CASSSGRVGNEQFF; DNA: TGTGCCAGCAGTTCTGGTCGGGTAGGCAATGAGCAGTTCTTC
size: few; D: -; V: TRBV12-3/TRBV12-4; J: TRBJ1-1; CDR3: CASSFWLTEAFF; DNA: TGTGCCAGCAGTTTCTGGTTGACTGAAGCTTTCTTT
size: -; D: TRBD2; V: TRBV29-1; J: TRBJ2-3; CDR3: CSAAGIRGRTTDTQYF; DNA: TGCAGCGCCGCCGGGATTCGCGGGAGGACGACAGATACGCAGTATTTT
size: few; D: -; V: TRBV5-1; J: TRBJ1-1; CDR3: CASSRTGMKNTEAFF; DNA: TGCGCCAGCAGTCGCACGGGGATGAAGAACACTGAAGCTTTCTTT
size: few; D: TRBD1; V: TRBV10-3; J: TRBJ2-5; CDR3: CAIMGTAQETQYF; DNA: TGTGCCATCATGGGGACAGCCCAAGAGACCCAGTACTTC
size: -; D: -; V: TRBV13; J: TRBJ1-1; CDR3: CASSLISILTGNTEAFF; DNA: TGTGCCAGCAGCCTAATCTCAATCTTAACAGGGAACACTGAAGCTTTCTTT
size: many; D: TRBD1; V: TRBV6-1; J: TRBJ1-1; CDR3: CASSPPATGGNTEAFF; DNA: TGTGCCAGCAGCCCTCCCGCAACAGGGGGGAACACTGAAGCTTTCTTT
size: few; D: TRBD1; V: TRBV3-1; J: TRBJ1-2; CDR3: CASSQGTGSSYGYTF; DNA: TGTGCCAGCAGCCAAGGGACAGGATCCTCCTATGGCTACACCTTC
size: few; D: -; V: TRBV7-2; J: TRBJ1-5; CDR3: CASSQSGKGYSNQPQHF; DNA: TGTGCCAGCAGCCAGTCGGGGAAAGGATATAGCAATCAGCCCCAGCATTTT
size: medium-sized; D: -; V: TRBV7-2; J: TRBJ1-5; CDR3: CASSIDLNQPQHF; DNA: TGTGCCAGCAGCATAGACCTGAATCAGCCCCAGCATTTT
size: -; D: TRBD1; V: TRBV7-9; J: TRBJ1-6; CDR3: CASSSSGGANSPLHF; DNA: TGTGCCAGCAGCTCATCAGGGGGCGCGAATTCACCCCTCCACTTT
size: once; D: TRBD2; V: TRBV7-9; J: TRBJ2-7; CDR3: CASSSLRLAGPLEQYF; DNA: TGTGCCAGCAGCTCCCTCCGTCTAGCGGGACCCCTGGAGCAGTACTTC
size: few; D: -; V: TRBV6-2/TRBV6-3; J: TRBJ2-1; CDR3: CASSYSESKNEQFF; DNA: TGTGCCAGCAGTTACTCGGAGAGTAAGAATGAGCAGTTCTTC
size: -; D: TRBD1; V: TRBV19; J: TRBJ2-1; CDR3: CASRDRASSYNEQFF; DNA: TGTGCCAGTAGGGACAGGGCGAGCTCCTACAATGAGCAGTTCTTC
size: -; D: -; V: TRBV7-9; J: TRBJ2-5; CDR3: CASSQETALRQETQYF; DNA: TGCGCCAGCAGCCAAGAAACAGCGCTTCGCCAAGAGACCCAGTACTTC
size: -; D: -; V: TRBV29-1; J: TRBJ2-1; CDR3: CIGVQNNEQFF; DNA: TGCATCGGAGTCCAAAACAATGAGCAGTTCTTC
size: once; D: -; V: TRBV7-3; J: TRBJ1-6; CDR3: CASSLEGPGVGNSPLHF; DNA: TGTGCCAGCAGCCTGGAAGGTCCAGGGGTCGGAAATTCACCCCTCCACTTT
size: few; D: -; V: TRBV18; J: TRBJ1-1; CDR3: CASSPIYANTEAFF; DNA: TGTGCCAGCTCACCAATTTATGCGAACACTGAAGCTTTCTTT